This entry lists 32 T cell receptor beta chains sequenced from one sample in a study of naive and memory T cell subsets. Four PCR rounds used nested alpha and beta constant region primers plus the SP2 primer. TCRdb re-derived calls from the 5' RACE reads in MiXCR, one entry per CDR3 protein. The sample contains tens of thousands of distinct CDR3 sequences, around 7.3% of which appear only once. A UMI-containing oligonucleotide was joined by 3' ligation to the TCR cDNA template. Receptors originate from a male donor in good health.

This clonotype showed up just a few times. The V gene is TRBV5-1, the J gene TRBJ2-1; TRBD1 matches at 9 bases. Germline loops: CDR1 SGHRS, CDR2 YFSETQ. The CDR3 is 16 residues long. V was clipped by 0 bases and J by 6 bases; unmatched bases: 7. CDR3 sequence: CASSLALGTGPNEQFF. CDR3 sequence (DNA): TGCGCCAGCAGCTTGGCCCTCGGGACAGGGCCCAATGAGCAGTTCTTC.

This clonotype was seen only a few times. The CDR3 spells CASSPQVGDNEQFF. The CDR3 nucleotides read TGTGCCAGTAGTCCCCAAGTAGGGGACAATGAGCAGTTCTTC. This rearrangement joins TRBV19 to TRBJ2-1, with TRBD1 as a possible D gene (5 bases). Germline V lookup: CDR1 LNHDA, CDR2 SQIVND (reference sequence). This CDR3 spans 14 amino acids. Trimming removed 5 bases from V and 5 bases from J, with 13 bases in between.

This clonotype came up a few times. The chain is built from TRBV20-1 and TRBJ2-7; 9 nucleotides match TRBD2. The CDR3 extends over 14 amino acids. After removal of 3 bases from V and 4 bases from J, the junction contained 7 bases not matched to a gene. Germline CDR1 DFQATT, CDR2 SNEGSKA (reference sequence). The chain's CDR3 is CSARSASGVYEQYF. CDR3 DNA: TGCAGTGCTAGGAGTGCTAGCGGGGTATACGAGCAGTACTTC.

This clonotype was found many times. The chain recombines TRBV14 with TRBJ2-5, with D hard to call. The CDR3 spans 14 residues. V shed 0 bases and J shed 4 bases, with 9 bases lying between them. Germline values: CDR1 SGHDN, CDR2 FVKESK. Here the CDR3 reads CASSQDLLGETQYF. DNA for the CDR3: TGTGCCAGCAGCCAAGATTTGTTAGGAGAGACCCAGTACTTC.

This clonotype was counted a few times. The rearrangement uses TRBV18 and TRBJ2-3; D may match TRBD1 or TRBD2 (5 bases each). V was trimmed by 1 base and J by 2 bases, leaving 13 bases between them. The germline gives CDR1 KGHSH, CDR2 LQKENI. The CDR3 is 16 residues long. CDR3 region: CASSPLWDRDTDTQYF. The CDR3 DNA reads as TGTGCCAGCTCACCACTTTGGGACCGAGACACAGATACGCAGTATTTT.

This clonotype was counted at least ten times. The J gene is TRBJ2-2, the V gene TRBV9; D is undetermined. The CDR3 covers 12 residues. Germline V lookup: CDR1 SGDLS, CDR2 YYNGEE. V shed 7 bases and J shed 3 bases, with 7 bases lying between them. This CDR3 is CASGVHTGELFF. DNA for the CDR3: TGTGCCAGCGGAGTACACACCGGGGAGCTGTTTTTT.

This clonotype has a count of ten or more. The CDR3 spells CASSWGSWRDEQFF. Written as DNA, the CDR3 is TGTGCCAGCAGTTGGGGGTCCTGGAGGGATGAGCAGTTCTTC. The rearrangement uses TRBV12-3 or TRBV12-4 and TRBJ2-1; the D gene is possibly TRBD2 (6 bases). The CDR3 covers 14 residues. The germline V and J ends were trimmed by 4 bases and 8 bases, with 15 bases remaining between them.

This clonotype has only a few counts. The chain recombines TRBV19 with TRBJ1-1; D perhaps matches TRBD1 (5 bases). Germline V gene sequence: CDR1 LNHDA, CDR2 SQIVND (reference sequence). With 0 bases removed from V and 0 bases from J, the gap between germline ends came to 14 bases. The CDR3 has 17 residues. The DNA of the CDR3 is TGTGCCAGTAGTATAGACGGGAGGGGAAGGATGAACACTGAAGCTTTCTTT. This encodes CASSIDGRGRMNTEAFF.

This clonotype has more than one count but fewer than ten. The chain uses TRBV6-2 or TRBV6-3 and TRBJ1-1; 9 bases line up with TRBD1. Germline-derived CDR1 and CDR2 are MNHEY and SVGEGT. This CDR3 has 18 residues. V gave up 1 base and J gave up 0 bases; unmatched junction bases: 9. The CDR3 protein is CASSYWSDRGMVNTEAFF. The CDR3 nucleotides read TGTGCCAGCAGTTACTGGTCCGACAGGGGGATGGTGAACACTGAAGCTTTCTTT.

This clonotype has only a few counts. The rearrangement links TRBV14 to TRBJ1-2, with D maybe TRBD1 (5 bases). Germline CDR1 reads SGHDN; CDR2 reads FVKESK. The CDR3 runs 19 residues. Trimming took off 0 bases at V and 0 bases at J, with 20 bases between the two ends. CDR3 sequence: CASSQEARREGASNYGYTF. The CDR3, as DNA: TGTGCCAGCAGCCAAGAGGCCCGCAGGGAAGGGGCCTCTAACTATGGCTACACCTTC. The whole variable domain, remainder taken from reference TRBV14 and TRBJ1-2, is EAGVTQFPSHSVIEKGQTVTLRCDPISGHDNLYWYRRVMGKEIKFLLHFVKESKQDESGMPNNRFLAERTGGTYSTLKVQPAELEDSGVYFCASSQEARREGASNYGYTFGSGTRLTVV.

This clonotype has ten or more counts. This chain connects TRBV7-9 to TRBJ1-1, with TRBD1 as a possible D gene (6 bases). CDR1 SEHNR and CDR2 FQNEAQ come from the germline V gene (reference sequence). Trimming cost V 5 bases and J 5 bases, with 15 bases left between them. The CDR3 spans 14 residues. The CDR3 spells CASSKGSGATEAFF. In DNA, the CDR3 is TGTGCCAGCAGCAAGGGGTCGGGGGCAACTGAAGCTTTCTTT.

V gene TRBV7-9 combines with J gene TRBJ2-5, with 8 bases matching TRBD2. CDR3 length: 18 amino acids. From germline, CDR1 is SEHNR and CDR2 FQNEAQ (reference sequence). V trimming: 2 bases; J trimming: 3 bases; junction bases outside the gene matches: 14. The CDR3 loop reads CASSLPGGLRAGEETQYF. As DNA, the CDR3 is TGTGCCAGCAGCTTACCCGGAGGACTCCGAGCGGGGGAAGAGACCCAGTACTTC.

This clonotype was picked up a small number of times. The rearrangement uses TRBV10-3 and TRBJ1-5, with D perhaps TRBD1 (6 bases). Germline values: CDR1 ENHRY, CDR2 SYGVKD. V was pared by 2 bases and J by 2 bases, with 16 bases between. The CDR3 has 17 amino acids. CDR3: CAISEARSGEGNQPQHF. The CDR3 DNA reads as TGTGCCATCAGTGAGGCCCGTTCAGGGGAAGGCAATCAGCCCCAGCATTTT.

The CDR3 spells CASSAGQNTEAFF. The CDR3 coding sequence is TGTGCCAGCAGCGCGGGACAGAACACTGAAGCTTTCTTT. The chain couples TRBV7-7 to TRBJ1-1; D possibly corresponds to TRBD1 (6 bases). The ends were cut back, 5 bases at V and 1 base at J, with 8 bases in the middle. Germline CDR1 SSHAT, CDR2 FNYEAQ (reference sequence). The length of the CDR3 is 13 residues.

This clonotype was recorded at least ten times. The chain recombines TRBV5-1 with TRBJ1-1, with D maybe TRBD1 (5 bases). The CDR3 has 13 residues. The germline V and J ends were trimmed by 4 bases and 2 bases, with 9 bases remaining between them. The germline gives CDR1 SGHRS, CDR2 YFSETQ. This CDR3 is CASSPTANTEAFF. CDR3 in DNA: TGCGCCAGCAGCCCGACAGCTAACACTGAAGCTTTCTTT.

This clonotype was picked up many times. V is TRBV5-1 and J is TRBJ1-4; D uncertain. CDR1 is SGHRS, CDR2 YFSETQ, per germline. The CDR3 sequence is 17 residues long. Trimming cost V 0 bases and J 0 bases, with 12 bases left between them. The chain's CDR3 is CASSLVAGATTNEKLFF. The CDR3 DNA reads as TGCGCCAGCAGCTTGGTGGCGGGAGCTACAACTAATGAAAAACTGTTTTTT.

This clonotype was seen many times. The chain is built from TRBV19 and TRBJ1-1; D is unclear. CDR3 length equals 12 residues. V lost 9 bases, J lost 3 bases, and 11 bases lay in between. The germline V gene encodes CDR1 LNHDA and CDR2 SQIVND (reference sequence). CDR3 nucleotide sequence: TGTGCCAGCCGGATCGGGGACACTGAAGCTTTCTTT. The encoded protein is CASRIGDTEAFF.

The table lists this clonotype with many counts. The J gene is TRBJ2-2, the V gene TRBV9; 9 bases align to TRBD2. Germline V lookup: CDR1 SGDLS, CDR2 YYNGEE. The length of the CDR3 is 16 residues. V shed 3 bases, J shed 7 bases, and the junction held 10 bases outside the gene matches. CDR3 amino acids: CASSARVAGAVGELFF. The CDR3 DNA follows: TGTGCCAGCAGCGCGAGAGTAGCGGGAGCGGTCGGGGAGCTGTTTTTT. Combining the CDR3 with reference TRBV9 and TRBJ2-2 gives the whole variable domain DSGVTQTPKHLITATGQRVTLRCSPRSGDLSVYWYQQSLDQGLQFLIQYYNGEERAKGNILERFSAQQFPDLHSELNLSSLELGDSALYFCASSARVAGAVGELFFGEGSRLTVL.

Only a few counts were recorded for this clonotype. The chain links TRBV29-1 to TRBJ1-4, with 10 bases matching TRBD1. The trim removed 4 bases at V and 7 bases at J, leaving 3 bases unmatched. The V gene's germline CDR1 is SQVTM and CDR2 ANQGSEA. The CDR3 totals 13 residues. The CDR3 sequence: CSVGWDRGEKLFF. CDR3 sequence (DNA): TGCAGCGTTGGATGGGACAGGGGTGAAAAACTGTTTTTT.

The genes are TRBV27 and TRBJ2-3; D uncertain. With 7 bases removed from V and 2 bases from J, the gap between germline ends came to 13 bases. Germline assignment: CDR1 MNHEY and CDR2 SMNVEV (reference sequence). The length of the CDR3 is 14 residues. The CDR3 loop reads CASTPQPNTDTQYF. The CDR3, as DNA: TGTGCCAGCACTCCCCAGCCGAACACAGATACGCAGTATTTT.

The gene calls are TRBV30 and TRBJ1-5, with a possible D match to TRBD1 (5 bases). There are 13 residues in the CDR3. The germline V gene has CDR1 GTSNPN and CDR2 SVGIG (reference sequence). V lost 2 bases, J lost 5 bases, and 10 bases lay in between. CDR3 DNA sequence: TGTGCCTGGAGTTTGGCAGGGTATCAGCCCCAGCATTTT. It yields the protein CAWSLAGYQPQHF.

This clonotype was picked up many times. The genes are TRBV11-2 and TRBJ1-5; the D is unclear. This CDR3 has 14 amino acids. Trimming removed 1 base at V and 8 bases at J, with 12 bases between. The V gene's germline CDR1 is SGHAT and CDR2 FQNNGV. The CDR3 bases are TGTGCCAGCAGCTTAGGTGTGGGAGGAGAGCCCCAGCATTTT. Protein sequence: CASSLGVGGEPQHF.

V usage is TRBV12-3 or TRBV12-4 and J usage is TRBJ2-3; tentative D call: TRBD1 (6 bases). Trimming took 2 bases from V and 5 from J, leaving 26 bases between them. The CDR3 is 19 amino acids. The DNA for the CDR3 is TGTGCCAGCAGTTTAAGAGGGGGTTGGGCGGGCCGGACCCGAGATACGCAGTATTTT. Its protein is CASSLRGGWAGRTRDTQYF.

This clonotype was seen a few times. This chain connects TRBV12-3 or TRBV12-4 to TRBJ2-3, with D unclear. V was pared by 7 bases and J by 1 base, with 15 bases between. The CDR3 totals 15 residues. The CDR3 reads CASTSPGARTDTQYF. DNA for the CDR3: TGTGCCAGCACCTCGCCGGGCGCCCGCACAGATACGCAGTATTTT.

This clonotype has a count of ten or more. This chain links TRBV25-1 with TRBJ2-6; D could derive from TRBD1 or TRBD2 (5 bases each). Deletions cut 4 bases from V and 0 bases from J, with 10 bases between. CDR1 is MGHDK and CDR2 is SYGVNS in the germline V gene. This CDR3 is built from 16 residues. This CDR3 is CASSATGLSGANVLTF. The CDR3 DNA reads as TGTGCCAGCAGTGCAACAGGACTCTCTGGGGCCAACGTCCTGACTTTC. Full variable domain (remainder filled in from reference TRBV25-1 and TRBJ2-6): EADIYQTPRYLVIGTGKKITLECSQTMGHDKMYWYQQDPGMELHLIHYSYGVNSTEKGDLSSESTVSRIRTEHFPLTLESARPSHTSQYLCASSATGLSGANVLTFGAGSRLTVL.

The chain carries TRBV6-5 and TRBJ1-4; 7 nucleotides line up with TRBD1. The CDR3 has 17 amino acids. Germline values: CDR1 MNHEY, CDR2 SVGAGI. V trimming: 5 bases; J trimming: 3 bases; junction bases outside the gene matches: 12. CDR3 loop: CASSTLRQGLPNEKLFF. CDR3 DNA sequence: TGTGCCAGCAGTACCCTACGACAGGGCCTTCCTAATGAAAAACTGTTTTTT.

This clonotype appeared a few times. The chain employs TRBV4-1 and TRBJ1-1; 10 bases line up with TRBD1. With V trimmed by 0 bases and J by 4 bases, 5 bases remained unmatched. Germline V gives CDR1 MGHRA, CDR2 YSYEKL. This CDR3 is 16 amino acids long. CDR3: CASSQETGQGFTEAFF. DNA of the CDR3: TGCGCCAGCAGCCAAGAAACGGGACAGGGGTTCACTGAAGCTTTCTTT.

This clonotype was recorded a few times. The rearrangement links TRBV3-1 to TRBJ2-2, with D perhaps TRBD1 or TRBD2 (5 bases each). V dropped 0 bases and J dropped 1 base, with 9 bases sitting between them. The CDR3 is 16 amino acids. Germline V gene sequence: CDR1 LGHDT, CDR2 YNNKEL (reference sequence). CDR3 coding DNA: TGTGCCAGCAGCCAAGAGGGACCGATGAACACCGGGGAGCTGTTTTTT. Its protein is CASSQEGPMNTGELFF.

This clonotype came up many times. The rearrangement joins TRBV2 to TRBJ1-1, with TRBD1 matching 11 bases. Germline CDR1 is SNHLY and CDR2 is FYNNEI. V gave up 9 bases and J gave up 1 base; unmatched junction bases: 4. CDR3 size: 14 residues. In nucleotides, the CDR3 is TGTGCCAGTGGGACAGGGGGAAAGAACACTGAAGCTTTCTTT. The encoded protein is CASGTGGKNTEAFF.

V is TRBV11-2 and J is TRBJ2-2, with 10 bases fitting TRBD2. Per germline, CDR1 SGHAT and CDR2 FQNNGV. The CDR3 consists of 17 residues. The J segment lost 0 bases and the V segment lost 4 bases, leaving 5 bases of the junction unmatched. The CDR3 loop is CASSSLAGGPNTGELFF. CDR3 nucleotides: TGTGCCAGCAGCTCTTTAGCGGGAGGCCCGAACACCGGGGAGCTGTTTTTT.

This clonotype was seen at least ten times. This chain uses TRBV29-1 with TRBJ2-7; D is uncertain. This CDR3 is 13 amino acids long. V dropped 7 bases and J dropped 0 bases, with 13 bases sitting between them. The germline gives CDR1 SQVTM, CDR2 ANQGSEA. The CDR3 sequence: CSGRPPGSYEQYF. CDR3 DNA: TGCAGCGGACGGCCCCCGGGCTCCTACGAGCAGTACTTC.

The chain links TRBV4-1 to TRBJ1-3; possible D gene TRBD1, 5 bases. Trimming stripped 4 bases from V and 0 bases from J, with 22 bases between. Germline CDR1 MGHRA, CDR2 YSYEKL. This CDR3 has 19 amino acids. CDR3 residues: CASSRGAPPLKGSGNTIYF. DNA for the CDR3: TGCGCCAGCAGCCGAGGGGCACCACCACTAAAGGGCTCTGGAAACACCATATATTTT.